These 13 T cell receptor beta chains were all obtained from the same sample, sequenced in a study of OX40 agonist ivuxolimab in advanced cancers. TCRdb's copy holds only in-frame clones and misses some; the assay was immunoSEQ multiplex PCR. Among some 69,000 clones listed, 85% to 90% were seen once. The sequenced sample was CD4+ or CD8+ T cells sorted from blood, obtained in a trial of the OX40 agonist ivuxolimab. These receptors came from an adult with an advanced solid tumor such as melanoma, head and neck, liver or kidney cancer.

The chain joins TRBV2 to TRBJ1-1; D gene uncertain. V lost 6 bases to trimming and J lost 0 bases, with 8 bases between them. Germline CDR1 is SNHLY and CDR2 is FYNNEI. The CDR3 is 13 residues long. The CDR3 spells CASSTSMNTEAFF. The CDR3 coding sequence is TGTGCCAGCAGCACCAGCATGAACACTGAAGCTTTCTTT.

V and J are TRBV5-4 and TRBJ2-5; TRBD2 agrees at 8 bases. The CDR3 contains 17 residues. Germline assignment: CDR1 SGHNT and CDR2 YYREEE (reference sequence). V lost 4 bases, J lost 1 base, and 12 bases stayed unmatched. CDR3 DNA sequence: TGTGCCAGCAGCCCACGGGGTAGCGGGATACTCCAAGAGACCCAGTACTTC. This encodes CASSPRGSGILQETQYF. The full variable domain, completed using reference TRBV5-4 and TRBJ2-5, is ETGVTQSPTHLIKTRGQQVTLRCSSQSGHNTVSWYQQALGQGPQFIFQYYREEENGRGNFPPRFSGLQFPNYSSELNVNALELDDSALYLCASSPRGSGILQETQYFGPGTRLLVL.

The chain carries TRBV28 and TRBJ2-1; TRBD2 matches 12 bases. The CDR3 spans 15 residues. With V trimmed by 4 bases and J by 7 bases, 5 bases remained unmatched. Germline V lookup: CDR1 MDHEN, CDR2 SYDVKM. The CDR3 loop reads CASSWRTSGRNEQFF. CDR3 DNA: TGTGCCAGCAGTTGGAGAACTAGCGGGAGGAATGAGCAGTTCTTC. The entire variable domain, with the rest obtained from reference TRBV28 and TRBJ2-1, is as follows: DVKVTQSSRYLVKRTGEKVFLECVQDMDHENMFWYRQDPGLGLRLIYFSYDVKMKEKGDIPEGYSVSREKKERFSLILESASTNQTSMYLCASSWRTSGRNEQFFGPGTRLTVL.

CDR3 in amino acids: CASSQTTGSQPQHF. The CDR3 DNA sequence: TGTGCCAGTAGTCAAACTACAGGGAGTCAGCCCCAGCATTTT. The rearrangement joins TRBV19 to TRBJ1-5; tentatively, D is TRBD1 (6 bases). The V gene's germline CDR1 is LNHDA and CDR2 SQIVND (reference sequence). The CDR3 sequence is 14 residues long. With 5 bases removed from V and 6 bases from J, the gap between germline ends came to 14 bases.

The genes are TRBV11-3 and TRBJ2-1; 8 bases are a match to TRBD2. With 10 bases clipped from V and 7 bases from J, the junction kept 9 bases outside the gene matches. CDR3 length equals 13 residues. The germline gives CDR1 SGHNT, CDR2 YENEEA. CDR3 sequence (DNA): TGTGCCACCACCCGGACTAGCCTTAATGAGCAGTTCTTC. This translates into CATTRTSLNEQFF.

V gene TRBV18 combines with J gene TRBJ2-1; 10 nucleotides agree with TRBD1. V dropped 4 bases and J dropped 0; count of bases not matched to a gene: 6. The CDR3 spans 17 residues. Germline CDR1 reads KGHSH; CDR2 reads LQKENI. The CDR3 DNA is TGTGCCAGCTCACGACAGGGGGCGGGGAGCTCCTACAATGAGCAGTTCTTC. Protein sequence: CASSRQGAGSSYNEQFF.

The chain couples TRBV11-2 to TRBJ2-7; 13 bases are shared with TRBD2. Looked up from germline, CDR1 is SGHAT and CDR2 is FQNNGV. V trimming: 2 bases; J trimming: 9 bases; junction bases outside the gene matches: 4. This CDR3 is built from 14 residues. The CDR3 region has the DNA TGTGCCAGCAGCTTACAACTAGCGGGAGGGGTGCAGTACTTC. Its translation is CASSLQLAGGVQYF. The full variable domain, with the rest looked up from reference TRBV11-2 and TRBJ2-7, is EAGVAQSPRYKIIEKRQSVAFWCNPISGHATLYWYQQILGQGPKLLIQFQNNGVVDDSQLPKDRFSAERLKGVDSTLKIQPAKLEDSAVYLCASSLQLAGGVQYFGPGTRLTVT.

CDR3 nucleotides: TGTGCCAGCTCACTAAGGGGGGACGAGCAGTACTTC. This encodes CASSLRGDEQYF. V gene TRBV18 combines with J gene TRBJ2-7; D may correspond to TRBD1 or TRBD2 (6 bases each). Per the germline V gene, CDR1 is KGHSH and CDR2 is LQKENI. The CDR3 sequence is 12 residues long. V was trimmed by 4 bases and J by 5 bases, leaving 9 bases between them.

This chain joins TRBV28 and TRBJ1-2; 7 bases are shared with TRBD1. Germline-derived CDR1 and CDR2 are MDHEN and SYDVKM. Losses at the gene ends were 6 bases for V and 7 bases for J; bases not matched to a gene: 11. CDR3 length: 14 amino acids. The CDR3 loop reads CASRRQGVTVGYTF. CDR3 in DNA: TGTGCCAGCAGGCGACAGGGAGTAACTGTTGGCTACACCTTC.

This clone was seen only once. The genes are TRBV7-6 and TRBJ2-1; TRBD2 matches 9 bases. With 4 bases clipped from V and 8 bases from J, the junction kept 12 bases outside the gene matches. Germline values: CDR1 SGHVS, CDR2 FNYEAQ. The CDR3 is 16 amino acids. CDR3 sequence: CASSSSSRGRADEQFF. CDR3 coding DNA: TGTGCCAGCAGCTCCTCCTCTCGCGGGAGGGCCGATGAGCAGTTCTTC.

As to this clone: At one of its ends the junction is not consistent with the germline gene, which may arise from a read error. The rearrangement joins TRBV7-7 to TRBJ2-5, with D possibly matching TRBD2 (7 bases). This CDR3 has 14 amino acids. Looked up from germline, CDR1 is SSHAT and CDR2 is FNYEAQ (reference sequence). The CDR3: CASSSLQGGETQYF. The CDR3 bases are TGTGCTAGCAGCTCGTTACAGGGAGGGGAGACCCAGTACTTC.

This clone was counted once. The chain joins TRBV19 to TRBJ1-3; TRBD1 might be the D (5 bases). This CDR3 region has 14 residues. V was pared by 7 bases and J by 0 bases, with 10 bases between. Germline V gene sequence: CDR1 LNHDA, CDR2 SQIVND (reference sequence). This CDR3 is CASTPGDSGNTIYF. DNA for the CDR3: TGTGCCAGTACCCCGGGGGACTCTGGAAACACCATATATTTT.

The J gene is TRBJ1-5, the V gene TRBV7-2; D unclear. CDR3 length equals 15 residues. From germline, CDR1 is SGHTA and CDR2 FQGNSA. Trimming removed 5 bases at V and 0 bases at J, with 11 bases between. Here the CDR3 reads CASSKDQYSNQPQHF. CDR3 DNA: TGTGCCAGCAGCAAGGATCAGTATAGCAATCAGCCCCAGCATTTT.